The 10 T cell receptor beta chains in this list originate from one sample, sequenced in a study of shared clonotypes between healthy human individuals. Sequencing used immunoSEQ multiplex PCR; TCRdb keeps in-frame clones, though not all of them. The sample lists about 490,000 clones; 81% were seen once. The sequenced sample consisted of PBMCs. The receptor set was obtained from a woman aged 35 to 49 in good health. Some clones in this sample may be carry-over from other donors' samples.

The rearrangement links TRBV18 to TRBJ2-7; 12 positions agree with TRBD1. The CDR3 totals 16 residues. Germline CDR1 KGHSH, CDR2 LQKENI. Losses at the gene ends were 3 bases for V and 6 bases for J; bases not matched to a gene: 9. For the CDR3, the DNA is TGTGCCAGCTCACCTCTCCCGGGACAGGGGGCGGGCGAGCAGTACTTC. Protein: CASSPLPGQGAGEQYF.

The chain employs TRBV19 and TRBJ2-3; 14 nucleotides agree with TRBD2. Germline-derived CDR1 and CDR2 are LNHDA and SQIVND (reference sequence). This CDR3 comprises 14 residues. V trimming: 5 bases; J trimming: 9 bases; junction bases outside the gene matches: 4. CDR3 coding DNA: TGTGCCAGTAGTGAGGGACTAGCGGGAGTAACGCAGTATTTT. The encoded protein is CASSEGLAGVTQYF.

As regards this clone: This likely traces to a read error, being one base from a far larger clone. The identical CDR3 is also encoded by other nucleotide sequences in the sample. CDR3 sequence (DNA): TGTGCTAGCAGCTTCCAGGGTTTAACTGAAGCTTTCTTT. Amino acids: CASSFQGLTEAFF. This chain uses TRBV11-2 with TRBJ1-1; TRBD1 is a possible D gene (5 bases). CDR1 SGHAT and CDR2 FQNNGV come from the germline V gene. There are 13 residues in the CDR3. Filled out from reference TRBV11-2 and TRBJ1-1, the complete variable domain reads EAGVAQSPRYKIIEKRQSVAFWCNPISGHATLYWYQQILGQGPKLLIQFQNNGVVDDSQLPKDRFSAERLKGVDSTLKIQPAKLEDSAVYLCASSFQGLTEAFFGQGTRLTVV.

A remark on this clone: A far bigger clonotype differs at one base, so this is likely a read error. This CDR3 is also generated by other DNA sequences in the sample. V is TRBV6-6 and J is TRBJ1-1; the D is unclear. Germline V gene sequence: CDR1 MNHNY, CDR2 SVGAGI (reference sequence). This CDR3 spans 9 amino acids. The CDR3 here is CASSSEAFF. The CDR3 region has the DNA TGTGCCAGCAGTTCTGAAGCTTTCTTC.

This rearrangement joins TRBV2 to TRBJ2-7; D gene ambiguous. Germline lookup yields CDR1 SNHLY and CDR2 FYNNEI. CDR3 length equals 15 residues. The germline V and J ends were trimmed by 2 bases and 5 bases, with 16 bases remaining between them. CDR3 DNA sequence: TGTGCCAGCAGTGAAAGGGTATCTGGATGGAACGAGCAGTACTTC. Translating gives CASSERVSGWNEQYF.

As regards this clone: The likely explanation is a read error, given a far larger clone one base away. Other DNA sequences in the sample encode the same CDR3. This rearrangement joins TRBV25-1 to TRBJ2-5; TRBD1 aligns across 8 bases. The assigned J gene may be wrong: the sequence end matches TRBJ2-7 better. The germline gives CDR1 MGHDK, CDR2 SYGVNS. This CDR3 is 14 amino acids long. CDR3 sequence: CASGGQGRSYEQYF. DNA for the CDR3: TGTGCTAGCGGCGGACAGGGTCGATCCTACGAGCAGTACTTC.

This clone is a singleton in its sample. V is TRBV7-9 and J is TRBJ2-1; perhaps TRBD2 as D (5 bases). Germline lookup yields CDR1 SEHNR and CDR2 FQNEAQ (reference sequence). The germline V and J ends were trimmed by 1 base and 9 bases, with 10 bases remaining between them. The CDR3 totals 13 residues. For the CDR3, the DNA is TGTGCCAGCAGCTTAGGGACGGCGGGTGAGCAGTTCTTC. As protein: CASSLGTAGEQFF.

Comment on this clone: A far larger clone differs by one base, so this is likely a read error. The chain has TRBV4-1 and TRBJ1-5; D is uncertain. In germline, CDR1 is MGHRA, CDR2 YSYEKL. This CDR3 has 16 amino acids. DNA of the CDR3: TGCGCCAGCAGCAAAGATGGAGGTTGGAGCAATCAGCCCCAGCATTTT. The encoded protein is CASSKDGGWSNQPQHF.

This clone occurred once. The same CDR3 is also encoded by other DNA sequences in this sample. The chain is built from TRBV28 and TRBJ1-5; D remains unclear. Germline values: CDR1 MDHEN, CDR2 SYDVKM. The CDR3 spans 11 residues. V was trimmed by 6 bases and J by 5 bases, leaving 5 bases between them. The DNA of the CDR3 is TGTGCCAGCAGCACAGATCAGCCCCAGCATTTT. Translation gives CASSTDQPQHF.

The chain joins TRBV15 to TRBJ2-7; a weak D match, TRBD2 (6 bases). This CDR3 contains 14 residues. V shed 0 bases and J shed 3 bases, with 9 bases lying between them. The germline V gene encodes CDR1 LNHNV and CDR2 YYDKDF (reference sequence). The DNA for the CDR3 is TGTGCCACCAGCAGAGATGTGGGGGGCTACGAGCAGTACTTC. As protein: CATSRDVGGYEQYF.